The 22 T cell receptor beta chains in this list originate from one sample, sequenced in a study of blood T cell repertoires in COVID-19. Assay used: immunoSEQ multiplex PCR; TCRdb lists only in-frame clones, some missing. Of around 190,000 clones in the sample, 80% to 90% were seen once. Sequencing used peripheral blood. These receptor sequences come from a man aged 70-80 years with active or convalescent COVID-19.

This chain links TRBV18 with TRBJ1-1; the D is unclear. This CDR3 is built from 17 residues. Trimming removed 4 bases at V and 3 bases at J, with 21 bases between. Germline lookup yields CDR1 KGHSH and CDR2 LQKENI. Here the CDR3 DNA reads TGTGCCAGCTCACACCACCGCCCGGGGAGACTAGACACTGAAGCTTTCTTT. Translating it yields CASSHHRPGRLDTEAFF.

CDR3 region: CASSLGIPRGNEQFF. The CDR3 coding sequence is TGTGCCAGCAGCCTCGGGATCCCCCGAGGGAATGAGCAGTTCTTC. The gene calls are TRBV3-1 (or the pseudogene TRBV3-2) and TRBJ2-1, with a tentative D call TRBD2 (5 bases). V lost 4 bases, J lost 7 bases, and 17 bases lay in between. Germline V gives CDR1 LGHDT, CDR2 YNNKEL (reference sequence). The CDR3 runs to 15 residues.

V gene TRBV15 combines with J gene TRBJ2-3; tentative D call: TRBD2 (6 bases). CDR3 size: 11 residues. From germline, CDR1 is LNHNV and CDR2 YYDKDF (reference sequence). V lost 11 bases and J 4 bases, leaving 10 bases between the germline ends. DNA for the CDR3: TGTGCCGTCGGGAGTGCAGATACGCAGTATTTT. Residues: CAVGSADTQYF.

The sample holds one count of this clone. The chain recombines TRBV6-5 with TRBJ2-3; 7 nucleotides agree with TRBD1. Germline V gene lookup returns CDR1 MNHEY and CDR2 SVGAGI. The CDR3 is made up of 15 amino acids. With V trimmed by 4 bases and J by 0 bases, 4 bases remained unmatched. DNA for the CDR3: TGTGCCAGCAGTTCCACGGACAGGAGCACAGATACGCAGTATTTT. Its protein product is CASSSTDRSTDTQYF.

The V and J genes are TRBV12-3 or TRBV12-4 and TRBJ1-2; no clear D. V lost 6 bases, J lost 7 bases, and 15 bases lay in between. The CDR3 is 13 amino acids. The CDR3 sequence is CASSPDTGGGYTF. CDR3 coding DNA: TGTGCCAGCAGCCCTGATACCGGCGGTGGCTACACCTTC.

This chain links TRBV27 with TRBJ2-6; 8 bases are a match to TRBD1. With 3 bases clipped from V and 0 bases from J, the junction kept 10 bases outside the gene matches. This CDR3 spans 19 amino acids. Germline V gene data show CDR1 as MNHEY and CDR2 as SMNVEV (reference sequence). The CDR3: CASSFLSGQALSGANVLTF. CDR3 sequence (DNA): TGTGCCAGCAGTTTTTTGTCGGGACAGGCTCTCTCTGGGGCCAACGTCCTGACTTTC. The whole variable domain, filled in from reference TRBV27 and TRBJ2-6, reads EAQVTQNPRYLITVTGKKLTVTCSQNMNHEYMSWYRQDPGLGLRQIYYSMNVEVTDKGDVPEGYKVSRKEKRNFPLILESPSPNQTSLYFCASSFLSGQALSGANVLTFGAGSRLTVL.

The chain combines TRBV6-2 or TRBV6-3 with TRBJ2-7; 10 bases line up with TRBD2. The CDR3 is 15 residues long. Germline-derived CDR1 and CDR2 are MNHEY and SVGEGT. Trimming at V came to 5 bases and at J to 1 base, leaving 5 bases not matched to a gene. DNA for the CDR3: TGTGCCAGCAGTGACCCGACTAGCGGGTCCTACGAGCAGTACTTC. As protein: CASSDPTSGSYEQYF.

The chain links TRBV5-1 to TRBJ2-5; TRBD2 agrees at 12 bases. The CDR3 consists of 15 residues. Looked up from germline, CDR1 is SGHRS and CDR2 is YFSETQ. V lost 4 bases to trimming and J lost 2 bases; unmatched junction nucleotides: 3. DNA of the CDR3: TGCGCCAGCAGCATCGGACTAGCGGGACAAGAGACCCAGTACTTC. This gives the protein CASSIGLAGQETQYF.

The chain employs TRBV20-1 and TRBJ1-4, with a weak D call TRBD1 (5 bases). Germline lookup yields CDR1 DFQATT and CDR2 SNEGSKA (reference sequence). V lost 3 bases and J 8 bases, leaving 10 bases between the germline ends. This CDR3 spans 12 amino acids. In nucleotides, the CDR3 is TGCAGTGCTAGTATGTGGGGCGAAAAACTGTTTTTT. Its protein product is CSASMWGEKLFF.

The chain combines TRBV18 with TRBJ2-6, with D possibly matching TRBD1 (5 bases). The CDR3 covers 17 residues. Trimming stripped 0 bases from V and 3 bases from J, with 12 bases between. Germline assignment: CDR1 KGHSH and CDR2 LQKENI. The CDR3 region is CASSPPLGARGANVLTF. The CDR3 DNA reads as TGTGCCAGCTCACCACCTCTTGGGGCCCGTGGGGCCAACGTCCTGACTTTC.

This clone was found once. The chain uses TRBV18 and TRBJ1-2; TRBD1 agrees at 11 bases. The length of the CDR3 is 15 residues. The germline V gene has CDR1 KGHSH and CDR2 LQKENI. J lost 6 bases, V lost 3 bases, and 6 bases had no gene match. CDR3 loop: CASSPNGQGAHGYTF. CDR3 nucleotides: TGTGCCAGCTCACCTAACGGACAGGGGGCACATGGCTACACCTTC.

The CDR3 sequence: CASSRQADGTQYF. CDR3 coding DNA: TGTGCCAGCAGTAGACAGGCGGACGGGACCCAGTACTTC. V and J are TRBV7-8 and TRBJ2-5, with a weak D call TRBD1 (6 bases). Trimming cost V 6 bases and J 7 bases, with 15 bases left between them. The CDR3 has 13 amino acids. Germline V gives CDR1 SGHVS, CDR2 FQNEAQ. Supplemented by reference TRBV7-8 and TRBJ2-5, the full variable domain reads GAGVSQSPRYKVAKRGQDVALRCDPISGHVSLFWYQQALGQGPEFLTYFQNEAQLDKSGLPSDRFFAERPEGSVSTLKIQRTQQEDSAVYLCASSRQADGTQYFGPGTRLLVL.

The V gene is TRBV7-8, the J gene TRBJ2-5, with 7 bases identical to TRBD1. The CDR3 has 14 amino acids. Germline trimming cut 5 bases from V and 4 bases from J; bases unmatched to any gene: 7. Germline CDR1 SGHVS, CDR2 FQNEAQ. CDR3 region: CASSGTGVGETQYF. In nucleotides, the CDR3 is TGTGCCAGCAGCGGTACAGGGGTTGGAGAGACCCAGTACTTC.

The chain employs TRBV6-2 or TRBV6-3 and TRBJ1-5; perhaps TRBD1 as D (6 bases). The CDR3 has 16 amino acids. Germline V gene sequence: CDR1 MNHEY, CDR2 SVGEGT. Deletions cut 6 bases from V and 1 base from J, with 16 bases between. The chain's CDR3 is CASSTQNRESNQPQHF. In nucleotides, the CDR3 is TGTGCCAGCAGCACCCAAAACAGGGAAAGCAATCAGCCCCAGCATTTT.

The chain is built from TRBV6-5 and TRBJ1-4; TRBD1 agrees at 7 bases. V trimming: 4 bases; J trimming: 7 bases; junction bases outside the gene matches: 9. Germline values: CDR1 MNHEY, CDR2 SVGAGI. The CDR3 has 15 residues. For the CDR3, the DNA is TGTGCCAGCAGTTTCCGAGGGGGCGTTGGTGAAAAACTGTTTTTT. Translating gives CASSFRGGVGEKLFF.

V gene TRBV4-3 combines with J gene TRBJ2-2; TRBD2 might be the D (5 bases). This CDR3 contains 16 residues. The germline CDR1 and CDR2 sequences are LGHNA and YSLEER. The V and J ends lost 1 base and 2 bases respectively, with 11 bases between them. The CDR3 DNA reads TGCGCCAGCAGCCAAGTCTTCGCTAGCAACACCGGGGAGCTGTTTTTT. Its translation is CASSQVFASNTGELFF.

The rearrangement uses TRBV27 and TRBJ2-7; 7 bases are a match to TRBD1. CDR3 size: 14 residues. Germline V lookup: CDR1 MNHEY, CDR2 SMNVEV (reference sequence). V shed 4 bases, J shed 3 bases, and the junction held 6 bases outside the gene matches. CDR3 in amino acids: CASSSERDSYEQYF. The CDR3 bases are TGTGCCAGCAGTTCCGAGAGGGACAGCTACGAGCAGTACTTC.

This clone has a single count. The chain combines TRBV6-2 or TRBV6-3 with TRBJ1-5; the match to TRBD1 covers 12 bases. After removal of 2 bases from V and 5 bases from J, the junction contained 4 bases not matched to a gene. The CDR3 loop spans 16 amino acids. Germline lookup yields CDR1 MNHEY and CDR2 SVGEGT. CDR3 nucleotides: TGTGCCAGCAGTTACCCGGGACAGGGGGCTGATCAGCCCCAGCATTTT. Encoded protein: CASSYPGQGADQPQHF.

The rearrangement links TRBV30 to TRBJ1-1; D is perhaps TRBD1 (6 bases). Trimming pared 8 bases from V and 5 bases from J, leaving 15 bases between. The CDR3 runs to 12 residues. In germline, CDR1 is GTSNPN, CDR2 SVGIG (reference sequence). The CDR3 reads CALPGDNTEAFF. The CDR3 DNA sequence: TGTGCCCTTCCTGGGGACAATACTGAAGCTTTCTTT.

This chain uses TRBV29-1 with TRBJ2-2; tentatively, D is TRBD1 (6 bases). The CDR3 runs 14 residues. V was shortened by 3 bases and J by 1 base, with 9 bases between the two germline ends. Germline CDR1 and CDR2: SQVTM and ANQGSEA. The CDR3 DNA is TGCAGCGTTGAGGGACACTGGAACACCGGGGAGCTGTTTTTT. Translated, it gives CSVEGHWNTGELFF.

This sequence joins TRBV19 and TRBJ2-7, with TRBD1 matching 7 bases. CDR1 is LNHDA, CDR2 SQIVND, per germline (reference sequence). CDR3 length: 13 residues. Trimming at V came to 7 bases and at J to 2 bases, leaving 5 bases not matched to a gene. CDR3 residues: CASTRQGTYEQYF. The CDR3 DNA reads TGTGCCAGTACGAGACAGGGAACCTACGAGCAGTACTTC.

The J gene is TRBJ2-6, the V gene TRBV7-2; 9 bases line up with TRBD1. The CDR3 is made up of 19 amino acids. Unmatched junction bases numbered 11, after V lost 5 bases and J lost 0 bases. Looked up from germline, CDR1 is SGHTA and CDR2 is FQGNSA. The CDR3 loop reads CASSPWTGAYLSGANVLTF. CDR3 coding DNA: TGTGCCAGCAGCCCCTGGACAGGGGCGTACCTCTCTGGGGCCAACGTCCTGACTTTC.